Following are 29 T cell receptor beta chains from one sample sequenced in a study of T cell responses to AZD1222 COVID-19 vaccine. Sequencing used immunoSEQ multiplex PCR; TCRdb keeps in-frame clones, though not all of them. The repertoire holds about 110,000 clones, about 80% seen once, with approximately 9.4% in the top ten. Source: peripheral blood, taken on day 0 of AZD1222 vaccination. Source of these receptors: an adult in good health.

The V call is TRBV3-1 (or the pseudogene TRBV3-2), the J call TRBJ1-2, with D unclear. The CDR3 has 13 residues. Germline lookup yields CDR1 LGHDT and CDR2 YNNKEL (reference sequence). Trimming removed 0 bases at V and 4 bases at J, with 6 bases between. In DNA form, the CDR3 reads TGTGCCAGCAGCCAAGATATACGCTATGGCTACACCTTC. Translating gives CASSQDIRYGYTF.

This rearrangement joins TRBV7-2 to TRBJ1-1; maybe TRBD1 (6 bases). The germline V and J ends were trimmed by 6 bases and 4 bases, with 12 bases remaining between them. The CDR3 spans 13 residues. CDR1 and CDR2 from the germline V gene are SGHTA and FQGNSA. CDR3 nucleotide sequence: TGTGCCAGCAGAGTCAAGGGGGGCACTGAAGCTTTCTTT. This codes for CASRVKGGTEAFF.

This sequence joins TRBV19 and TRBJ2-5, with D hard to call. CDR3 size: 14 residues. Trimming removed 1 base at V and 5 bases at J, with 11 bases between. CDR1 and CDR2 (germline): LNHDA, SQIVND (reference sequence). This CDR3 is CASSIAQVKETQYF. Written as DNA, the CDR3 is TGTGCCAGTAGTATAGCCCAGGTTAAGGAGACCCAGTACTTC.

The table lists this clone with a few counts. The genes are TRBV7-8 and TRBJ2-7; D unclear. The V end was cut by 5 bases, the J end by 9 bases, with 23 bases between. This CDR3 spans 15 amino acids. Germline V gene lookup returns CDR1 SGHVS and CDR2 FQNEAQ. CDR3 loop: CASSPRGQEGSGQYF. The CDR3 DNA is TGTGCCAGCAGCCCTCGAGGTCAGGAAGGTAGTGGGCAGTACTTC.

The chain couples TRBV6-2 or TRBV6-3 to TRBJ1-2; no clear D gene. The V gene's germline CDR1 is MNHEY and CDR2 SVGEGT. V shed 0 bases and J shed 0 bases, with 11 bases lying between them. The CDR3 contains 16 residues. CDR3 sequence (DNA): TGTGCCAGCAGTTACTCCGCGGACGGGACTAACTATGGCTACACCTTC. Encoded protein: CASSYSADGTNYGYTF.

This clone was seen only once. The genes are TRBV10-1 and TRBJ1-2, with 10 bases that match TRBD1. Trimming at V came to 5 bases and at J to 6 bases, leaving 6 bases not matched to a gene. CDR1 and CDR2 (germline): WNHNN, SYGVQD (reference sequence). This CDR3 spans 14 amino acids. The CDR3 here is CASSRSGTGDGYTF. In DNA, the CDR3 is TGCGCCAGCAGTCGCTCGGGGACAGGGGATGGCTACACCTTC.

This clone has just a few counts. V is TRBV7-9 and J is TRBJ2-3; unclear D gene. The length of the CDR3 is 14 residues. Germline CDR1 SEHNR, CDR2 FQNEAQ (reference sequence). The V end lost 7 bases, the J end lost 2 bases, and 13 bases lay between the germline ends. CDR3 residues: CASTNVQFTDTQYF. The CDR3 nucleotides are TGTGCCAGCACCAATGTCCAGTTCACAGATACGCAGTATTTT.

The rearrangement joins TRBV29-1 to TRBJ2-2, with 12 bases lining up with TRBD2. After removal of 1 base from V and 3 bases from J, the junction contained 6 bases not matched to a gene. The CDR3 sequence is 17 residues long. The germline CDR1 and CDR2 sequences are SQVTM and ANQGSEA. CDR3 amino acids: CSVEGLAGAGDTGELFF. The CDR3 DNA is TGCAGCGTTGAAGGACTAGCGGGAGCCGGCGACACCGGGGAGCTGTTTTTT.

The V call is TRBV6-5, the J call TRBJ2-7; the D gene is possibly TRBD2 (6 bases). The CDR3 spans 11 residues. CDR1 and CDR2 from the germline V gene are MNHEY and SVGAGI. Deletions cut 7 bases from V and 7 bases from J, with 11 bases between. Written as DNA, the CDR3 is TGTGCCAGCACTATGGAGGGAGAGCAGTACTTC. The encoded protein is CASTMEGEQYF.

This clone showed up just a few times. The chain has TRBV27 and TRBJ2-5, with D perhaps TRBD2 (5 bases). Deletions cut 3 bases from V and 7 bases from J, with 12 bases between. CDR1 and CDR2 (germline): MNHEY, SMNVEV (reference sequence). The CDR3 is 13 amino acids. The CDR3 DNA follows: TGTGCCAGCAGTTTGAGCGGCCGGGGGACCCAGTACTTC. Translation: CASSLSGRGTQYF.

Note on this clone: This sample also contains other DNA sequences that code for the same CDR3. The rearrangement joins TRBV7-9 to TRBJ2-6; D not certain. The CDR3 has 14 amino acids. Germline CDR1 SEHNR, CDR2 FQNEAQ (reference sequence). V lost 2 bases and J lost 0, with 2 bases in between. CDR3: CASSLSSGANVLTF. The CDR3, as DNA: TGTGCCAGCAGCTTAAGCTCTGGGGCCAACGTCCTGACTTTC.

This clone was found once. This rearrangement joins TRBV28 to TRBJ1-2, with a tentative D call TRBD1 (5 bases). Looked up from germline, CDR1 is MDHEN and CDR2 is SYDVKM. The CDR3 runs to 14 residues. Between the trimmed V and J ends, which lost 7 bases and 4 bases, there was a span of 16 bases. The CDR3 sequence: CASTPETVPYGYTF. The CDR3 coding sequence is TGTGCCAGCACCCCCGAGACAGTTCCCTATGGCTACACCTTC.

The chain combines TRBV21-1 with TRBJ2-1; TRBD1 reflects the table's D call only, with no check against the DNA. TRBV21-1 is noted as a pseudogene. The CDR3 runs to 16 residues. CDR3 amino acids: CASSPPQDRESNEQFF. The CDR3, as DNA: TGTGCCAGCAGCCCCCCCCAGGACAGGGAGAGCAATGAGCAGTTCTTC.

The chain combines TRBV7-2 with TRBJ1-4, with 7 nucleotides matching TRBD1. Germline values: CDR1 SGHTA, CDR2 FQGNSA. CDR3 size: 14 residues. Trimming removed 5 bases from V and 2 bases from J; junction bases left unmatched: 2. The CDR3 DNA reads TGTGCCAGCAGCCCGGGACAGACTAATGAAAAACTGTTTTTT. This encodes CASSPGQTNEKLFF. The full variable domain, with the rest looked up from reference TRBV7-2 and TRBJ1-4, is GAGVSQSPSNKVTEKGKDVELRCDPISGHTALYWYRQSLGQGLEFLIYFQGNSAPDKSGLPSDRFSAERTGGSVSTLTIQRTQQEDSAVYLCASSPGQTNEKLFFGSGTQLSVL.

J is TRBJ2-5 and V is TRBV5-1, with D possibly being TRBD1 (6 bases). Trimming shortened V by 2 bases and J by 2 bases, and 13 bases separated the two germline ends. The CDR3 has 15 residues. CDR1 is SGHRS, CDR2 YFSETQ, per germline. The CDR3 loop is CASSFQGSRQETQYF. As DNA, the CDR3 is TGCGCCAGCAGCTTCCAGGGGAGTAGGCAAGAGACCCAGTACTTC.

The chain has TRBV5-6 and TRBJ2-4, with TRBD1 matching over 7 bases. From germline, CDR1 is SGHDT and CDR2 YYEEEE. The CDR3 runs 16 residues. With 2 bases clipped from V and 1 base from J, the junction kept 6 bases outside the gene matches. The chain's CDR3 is CASSLQGMEAKNIQYF. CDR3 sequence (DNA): TGTGCCAGCAGCTTACAGGGGATGGAGGCCAAAAACATTCAGTACTTC. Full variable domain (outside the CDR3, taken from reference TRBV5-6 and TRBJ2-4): DAGVTQSPTHLIKTRGQQVTLRCSPKSGHDTVSWYQQALGQGPQFIFQYYEEEERQRGNFPDRFSGHQFPNYSSELNVNALLLGDSALYLCASSLQGMEAKNIQYFGAGTRLSVL.

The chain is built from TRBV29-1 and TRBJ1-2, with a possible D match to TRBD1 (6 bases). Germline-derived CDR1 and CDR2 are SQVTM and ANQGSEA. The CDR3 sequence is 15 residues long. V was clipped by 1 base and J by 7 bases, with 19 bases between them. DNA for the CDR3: TGCAGCGTTGAAGCTAGAACGGGACACTTAAGTGGCTACACCTTC. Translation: CSVEARTGHLSGYTF.

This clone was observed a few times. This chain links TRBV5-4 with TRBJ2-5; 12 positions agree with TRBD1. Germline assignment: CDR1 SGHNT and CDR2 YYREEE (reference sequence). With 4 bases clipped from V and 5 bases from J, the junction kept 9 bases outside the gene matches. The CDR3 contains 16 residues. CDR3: CASSPGTGGGRETQYF. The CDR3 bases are TGTGCCAGCAGCCCCGGGACAGGGGGCGGGAGGGAGACCCAGTACTTC.

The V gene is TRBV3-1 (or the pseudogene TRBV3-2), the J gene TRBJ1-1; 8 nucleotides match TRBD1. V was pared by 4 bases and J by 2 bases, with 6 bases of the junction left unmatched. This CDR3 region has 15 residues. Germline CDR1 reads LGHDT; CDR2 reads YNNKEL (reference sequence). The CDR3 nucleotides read TGTGCCAGCAGCCGAACGACAGGGGCTAACACTGAAGCTTTCTTT. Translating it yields CASSRTTGANTEAFF.

The CDR3 reads CASGLAQTSDTQYF. CDR3 coding DNA: TGTGCTAGTGGTTTGGCCCAGACTTCAGATACGCAGTATTTT. This chain links TRBV12-5 with TRBJ2-3; no clear D gene. Germline V CDR1 and CDR2: LGHNT, FRNRAP. The CDR3 covers 14 residues. Trimming stripped 1 base from V and 4 bases from J, with 9 bases between.

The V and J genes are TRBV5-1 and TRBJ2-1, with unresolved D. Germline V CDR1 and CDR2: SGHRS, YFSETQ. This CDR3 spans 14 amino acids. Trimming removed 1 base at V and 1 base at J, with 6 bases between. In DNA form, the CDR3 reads TGCGCCAGCAGCTTGTTACAGTCCTACAATGAGCAGTTCTTC. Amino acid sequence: CASSLLQSYNEQFF.

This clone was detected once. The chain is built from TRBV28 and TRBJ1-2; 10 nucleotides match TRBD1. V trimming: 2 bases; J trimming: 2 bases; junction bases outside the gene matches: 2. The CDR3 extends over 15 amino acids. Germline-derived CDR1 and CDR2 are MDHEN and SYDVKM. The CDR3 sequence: CASSLADRGNYGYTF. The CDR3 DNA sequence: TGTGCCAGCAGTTTAGCGGACAGGGGGAACTATGGCTACACCTTC.

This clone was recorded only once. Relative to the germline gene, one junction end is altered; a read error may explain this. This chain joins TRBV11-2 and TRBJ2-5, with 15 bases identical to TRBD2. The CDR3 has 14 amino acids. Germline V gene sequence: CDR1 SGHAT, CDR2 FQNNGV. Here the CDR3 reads CASSLGTSGGAPNF. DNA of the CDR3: TGTGCCAGCAGCTTAGGGACTAGCGGGGGGGCCCCCAACTTC.

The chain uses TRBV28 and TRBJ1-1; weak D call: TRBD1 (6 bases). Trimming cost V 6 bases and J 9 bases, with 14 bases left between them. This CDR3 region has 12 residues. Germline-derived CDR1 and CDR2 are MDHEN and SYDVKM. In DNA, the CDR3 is TGTGCCAGCAGCGACAGGCTACGGAAAGCTTTCTTT. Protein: CASSDRLRKAFF.

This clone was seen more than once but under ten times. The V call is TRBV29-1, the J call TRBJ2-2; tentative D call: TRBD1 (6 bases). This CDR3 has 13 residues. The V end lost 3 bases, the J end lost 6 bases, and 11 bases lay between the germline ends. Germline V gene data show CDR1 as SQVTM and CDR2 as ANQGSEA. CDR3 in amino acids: CSVDPDSAGELFF. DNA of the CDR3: TGCAGCGTTGACCCGGACAGCGCCGGGGAGCTGTTTTTT.

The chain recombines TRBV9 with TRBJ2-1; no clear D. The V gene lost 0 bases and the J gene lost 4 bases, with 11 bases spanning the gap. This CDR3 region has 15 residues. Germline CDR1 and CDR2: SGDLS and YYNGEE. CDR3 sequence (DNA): TGTGCCAGCAGCGTAGCCGGCAGTCCATACAATGAGCAGTTCTTC. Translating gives CASSVAGSPYNEQFF.

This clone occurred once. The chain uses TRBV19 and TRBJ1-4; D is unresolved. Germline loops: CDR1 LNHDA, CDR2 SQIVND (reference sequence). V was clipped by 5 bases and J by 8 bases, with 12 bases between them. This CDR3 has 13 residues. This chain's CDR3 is CASSGQASEKLFF. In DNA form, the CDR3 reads TGTGCCAGTAGTGGGCAGGCATCGGAAAAACTGTTTTTT.

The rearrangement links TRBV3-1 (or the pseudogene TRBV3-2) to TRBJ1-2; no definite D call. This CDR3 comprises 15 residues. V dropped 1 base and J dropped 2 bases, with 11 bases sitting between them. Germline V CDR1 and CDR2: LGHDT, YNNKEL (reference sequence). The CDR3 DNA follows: TGTGCCAGCAGCCAAGGCCTAAACCGGAACTATGGCTACACCTTC. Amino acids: CASSQGLNRNYGYTF.

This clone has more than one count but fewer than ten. CDR3 sequence reads: CASNLVGTGNHEQFF. CDR3 nucleotide sequence: TGTGCCAGCAATTTGGTCGGGACAGGGAACCATGAGCAGTTCTTC. The chain couples TRBV28 to TRBJ2-1, with 9 bases matching TRBD1. This CDR3 has 15 amino acids. With V trimmed by 7 bases and J by 8 bases, 12 bases remained unmatched. From germline, CDR1 is MDHEN and CDR2 SYDVKM.